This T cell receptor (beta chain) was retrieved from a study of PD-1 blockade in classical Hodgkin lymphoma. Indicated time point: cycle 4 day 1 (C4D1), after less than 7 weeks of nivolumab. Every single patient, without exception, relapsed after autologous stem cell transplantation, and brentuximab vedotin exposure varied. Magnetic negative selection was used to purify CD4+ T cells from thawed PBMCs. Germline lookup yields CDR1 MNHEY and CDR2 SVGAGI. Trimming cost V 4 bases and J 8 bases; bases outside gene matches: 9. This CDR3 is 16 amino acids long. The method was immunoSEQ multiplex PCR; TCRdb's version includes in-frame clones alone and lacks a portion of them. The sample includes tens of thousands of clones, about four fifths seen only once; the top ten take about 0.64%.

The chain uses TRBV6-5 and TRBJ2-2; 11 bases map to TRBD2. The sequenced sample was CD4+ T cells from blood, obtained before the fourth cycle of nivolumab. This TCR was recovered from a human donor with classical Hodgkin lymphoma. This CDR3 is CASSSRLAGTAGELFF. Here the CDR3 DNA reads TGTGCCAGCAGTTCCCGACTAGCGGGGACCGCTGGGGAGCTGTTTTTT.